This TCR beta chain comes out of a study of T cells in Graves' hyperthyroidism and ophthalmopathy. Graves' hyperthyroidism without ophthalmopathy progression within 18 months was termed stable. Among the patients, aged 18 to 65, hyperthyroidism was newly diagnosed and had lasted under 2 months. What was amplified from RNA transcripts were TCR beta CDR3 regions. During a first-round RT-PCR of the TCR CDR3, the HTBI primer set was used. TCRdb called the multiplex PCR reads again in MiXCR, with one record for every CDR3 protein. The sample consists of hundreds of thousands of distinct CDR3 sequences, approximately 14% of them appearing once. Notes on the study in general: Most thyroid clonotypes expanded above 0.001 appeared in blood too. Through a model of 13 V-J features, ophthalmopathy was separated from stable hyperthyroidism.

V was pared by 3 bases and J by 4 bases, with 14 bases between. Germline V gene lookup returns CDR1 MGHDK and CDR2 SYGVNS. The CDR3 length is 15 residues. Worth noting for this clonotype: Its antigen is not identified.

The origin of this receptor is a woman aged 18-35 years with Graves' hyperthyroidism. This chain uses TRBV25-1 with TRBJ2-3; no firm D call. Sequencing was done on a sample of blood. The CDR3 DNA follows: TGTGCCAGCAGTGAGGGGTATGAAGTTCCAGATACGCAGTATTTT. It specifies CASSEGYEVPDTQYF.